This T cell receptor (beta chain) is drawn from a study of vaccination and CD4 T cells after COVID-19. Study-level background: Cultures serving as controls received a peptide pool (CEFX or HIV-1 Nef) or no peptide.

Treatment: roughly ten-day PBMC culture with coronavirus spike peptide pools or control peptides (ViraFEST assay). The length of the CDR3 is 15 residues. CDR1 and CDR2 (germline): SEHNR, FQNEAQ (reference sequence). Trimming removed 4 bases at V and 5 bases at J, with 16 bases between. Of note for this clonotype: Antigen specificity is unknown.

Cultured CD4+ T cells had their DNA profiled by the Oncomine TCR Beta short-read assay. One entry per CDR3 protein, called by TCRdb with MiXCR from the PCR reads. The sample consists of under 25,000 distinct CDR3 sequences, 80% of them appearing once. J is TRBJ2-3 and V is TRBV7-9, with D maybe TRBD1 (5 bases). The material sequenced was CD4+ T cells from blood, cultured in vitro, taken after SARS-CoV-2 vaccination. The TCR comes from a human donor who received a COVID-19 vaccine. The CDR3 loop is CASSSLRQSGDTQYF. The CDR3 nucleotides read TGTGCCAGCAGCTCCCTGAGACAGTCCGGAGATACGCAGTATTTT.